The rows below give T cell receptor beta chains drawn from one sample of a study of T cell responses to AZD1222 COVID-19 vaccine. The data were produced by immunoSEQ multiplex PCR, yet TCRdb's version contains in-frame clones alone and is incomplete. The sample has tens of thousands of clones; around 91% are singletons. The source material was peripheral blood, sampled 28 days after the second AZD1222 dose. These receptors were collected from an adult who received the AZD1222 COVID-19 vaccine. CDR3s include the opening cysteine and the closing phenylalanine or tryptophan. D genes are given only for firm matches. Clone sizes are given selectively: once, few, many, or a class where the clone is expanded.

.	TRBV2	TRBJ2-7	TRBD1	TGTGCCAGCAGTACTGACAGGGGGTACGAGCAGTACTTC	CASSTDRGYEQYF
.	TRBV11-2	TRBJ1-2	.	TGTGCCAGTAGTCTCCCGGGGAGCTTATATGGCTACACCTTC	CASSLPGSLYGYTF
.	TRBV5-5	TRBJ1-5	.	TGTGCCAGCAGCTCGGAGGGACGCGGGAATCAGCCCCAGCATTTT	CASSSEGRGNQPQHF
.	TRBV5-1	TRBJ2-7	TRBD1	TGCGCCAGCAGCCGTTCAGGGGGCCAAAACTACGAGCAGTACTTC	CASSRSGGQNYEQYF
.	TRBV5-8	TRBJ1-1	.	TGTGCCAGCAGCTTGGACATTAACACTGAAGCTTTCTTT	CASSLDINTEAFF
once	TRBV11-2	TRBJ2-2	.	TGTGCCAGCAGCTTGTTCCCGGGGACGTCGCTTACTACCGGGGAGCTGTTTTTT	CASSLFPGTSLTTGELFF
once	TRBV5-4	TRBJ2-3	TRBD2	TGTGCCAGCAGCTTGGTAGGCGGGGGGACGGGAGATACGCAGTATTTT	CASSLVGGGTGDTQYF
.	TRBV5-1	TRBJ2-2	.	TGCGCCAGCAGCTTGGCCGGGACTAACACCGGGGAGCTGTTTTTT	CASSLAGTNTGELFF
once	TRBV19	TRBJ1-5	.	TGTGCCAGTAGTATCGTCCAGCAGCCCCAGCATTTT	CASSIVQQPQHF
.	TRBV10-3	TRBJ1-4	.	TGTGCCATCAGTGACAGGGATGAAAAACTGTTTTTT	CAISDRDEKLFF
.	TRBV21-1	TRBJ2-1	.	TGTGCCAGATGTCTAGCGACGATTTACAATGAGCAGTTCTTC	CARCLATIYNEQFF
once	TRBV6-5	TRBJ1-6	TRBD1	TGTGCCAGCAGTCCCCTTACAGGGGGCAATTCACCCCTCCACTTT	CASSPLTGGNSPLHF
.	TRBV29-1	TRBJ1-2	.	TGCAGCGTTGAAACAGGAAACTATGGCTACACCTTC	CSVETGNYGYTF
.	TRBV5-1	TRBJ2-7	TRBD1	TGCGCCAGCAGCCGGGACAGTCCCTACGAGCAGTACTTC	CASSRDSPYEQYF
.	TRBV6-2/TRBV6-3	TRBJ1-4	.	TGTGCCAGCAGTTTCTTCCAGGGTTTGGGTGAAAAACTGTTTTTT	CASSFFQGLGEKLFF
.	TRBV4-3	TRBJ1-1	.	TGCGCCAGCAGCCAAGATATGGGGGCAGGGAACACTGAAGCTTTCTTT	CASSQDMGAGNTEAFF
once	TRBV6-2/TRBV6-3	TRBJ1-6	TRBD1	TGTGCCAGCAGCACCGGGACAGGATCTTCACCCCTCCACTTT	CASSTGTGSSPLHF
.	TRBV6-6	TRBJ1-1	.	TGTGCCAGCAGTTACTCCGGGGTATCTTCGGCTGAAGCTTTCTTT	CASSYSGVSSAEAFF
.	TRBV2	TRBJ1-5	.	TGTGCCAGCAGACTTAATCAGCCCCAGCATTTT	CASRLNQPQHF
once	TRBV16	TRBJ1-6	.	TGTGCCAGCAGCCTTTCAATAACGGGTGGCTATAATTCACCCCTCCACTTT	CASSLSITGGYNSPLHF
.	TRBV10-3	TRBJ1-1	.	TGTGCCATCAGTGAGTGGACAGCGAACACTGAAGCTTTCTTT	CAISEWTANTEAFF
.	TRBV6-5	TRBJ1-3	.	TGTGCCAGCAGTTATGTAGGGGGGTCAGGAAACACCATATATTTT	CASSYVGGSGNTIYF
.	TRBV7-2	TRBJ1-5	TRBD1	TGTGCCAGCAGCGCCCAGGGGGCAATCAATCAGCCCCAGCATTTT	CASSAQGAINQPQHF
.	TRBV5-4	TRBJ1-6	.	TGTGCCAGCAGCCCGGGGAGCTCCTATAATTCACCCCTCCACTTT	CASSPGSSYNSPLHF
once	TRBV4-2	TRBJ1-5	.	TGTGCCAGCAGCCAAGTTTTAGGACAGTCCAATCAGCCCCAGCATTTT	CASSQVLGQSNQPQHF
.	TRBV5-1	TRBJ2-7	.	TGCGCCAGCAGCCCGGATAGCGGTTTCAGCTCCTACGAGCAGTACTTC	CASSPDSGFSSYEQYF
.	TRBV6-6	TRBJ1-4	.	TGTGCCAGCAGTTACTCGGGCAGGGGTGAAAAACTGTTTTTT	CASSYSGRGEKLFF
.	TRBV5-1	TRBJ2-3	TRBD1	TGCGCCAGCAGCTTAGGGGGCCGAAGCACAGATACGCAGTATTTT	CASSLGGRSTDTQYF
.	TRBV7-2	TRBJ1-3	.	TGTGCCAGCAGCTTGGCGACAGCGACTGGAAACACCATATATTTT	CASSLATATGNTIYF
.	TRBV12-3/TRBV12-4	TRBJ1-1	TRBD1	TGTGCCAGCAGAAGAGGGACAGCCACTGAAGCTTTCTTT	CASRRGTATEAFF
.	TRBV4-2	TRBJ1-2	.	TGTGCCAGCAGCCAAGGCGAGGGACGGGGCTACACCTTC	CASSQGEGRGYTF
.	TRBV3-1/TRBV3-2	TRBJ1-2	.	TGTGCCAGCAGCCAATTGTTAAGTAAACAGAACTATGGCTACACCTTC	CASSQLLSKQNYGYTF
.	TRBV5-1	TRBJ2-3	TRBD2	TGCGCCAGCAGGGCGGGGGGTCGTACAGATACGCAGTATTTT	CASRAGGRTDTQYF
.	TRBV11-2	TRBJ1-2	.	TGTGCCAGCAGCCCCATTGGGGGGGGTTATGGCTACACCTTC	CASSPIGGGYGYTF
.	TRBV5-4	TRBJ2-3	.	TGTGCCAGCAGCTTGGGCGGGATAAGCACAGATACGCAGTATTTT	CASSLGGISTDTQYF
.	TRBV10-2	TRBJ1-2	TRBD1	TGCGCCAGCAGTGAGGGGACAGGGGATGGCTACACCTTC	CASSEGTGDGYTF
.	TRBV4-1	TRBJ2-2	.	TGCGCCAGCAGCCAAGTTCCCAGCACCGGGGAGCTGTTTTTT	CASSQVPSTGELFF
.	TRBV7-2	TRBJ2-3	TRBD2	TGTGCCAGCAGCCCGAGACTAGCGGGGAGGGGGGATACGCAGTATTTT	CASSPRLAGRGDTQYF
.	TRBV12-3/TRBV12-4	TRBJ2-5	.	TGTGCCAGCAGCGGGACGGTCCAAGAGACCCAGTACTTC	CASSGTVQETQYF
.	TRBV29-1	TRBJ1-1	.	TGCAGCGTTGACTTCGGTGGCAGGGCGGGGGTCTGGCACACTGAAGCTTTCTTT	CSVDFGGRAGVWHTEAFF
.	TRBV6-1	TRBJ1-5	.	TGTGCCAGCAGTGAAATGGACCAGGGGAGTCAGCCCCAGCATTTT	CASSEMDQGSQPQHF
.	TRBV6-1	TRBJ1-5	.	TGTGCCAGCAGTGAAACCTGGGGCAATCAGCCCCAGCATTTT	CASSETWGNQPQHF